A single sample is the source of the 26 T cell receptor beta chains below, sequenced in a study of blood T cell repertoires in COVID-19. Assay: immunoSEQ multiplex PCR; the TCRdb copy retains only in-frame clones and omits some. This sample has some 150,000 clones, with roughly 81% found just once. Material for sequencing was peripheral blood. The receptor set was obtained from a woman aged 50 to 60 with active or convalescent COVID-19.

This rearrangement joins TRBV2 to TRBJ2-5; TRBD1 matches 9 bases. The CDR3 runs 14 residues. V shed 7 bases, J shed 2 bases, and the junction held 5 bases outside the gene matches. In germline, CDR1 is SNHLY, CDR2 FYNNEI. The chain's CDR3 is CASKNDRGQETQYF. The CDR3 DNA reads TGTGCCAGCAAGAACGACAGGGGGCAAGAGACCCAGTACTTC.

The genes are TRBV7-2 and TRBJ2-5, with unresolved D. V shed 0 bases and J shed 2 bases, with 16 bases lying between them. The CDR3 has 17 amino acids. CDR1 is SGHTA, CDR2 FQGNSA, per germline. DNA for the CDR3: TGTGCCAGCAGCTTAGCGCTAAGTCCCCGTCTTCAAGAGACCCAGTACTTC. Its protein product is CASSLALSPRLQETQYF. Drawing the rest from reference TRBV7-2 and TRBJ2-5, the complete variable domain is GAGVSQSPSNKVTEKGKDVELRCDPISGHTALYWYRQSLGQGLEFLIYFQGNSAPDKSGLPSDRFSAERTGGSVSTLTIQRTQQEDSAVYLCASSLALSPRLQETQYFGPGTRLLVL.

The genes are TRBV29-1 and TRBJ1-4; 8 bases line up with TRBD1. J lost 8 bases, V lost 3 bases, and 5 bases had no gene match. Per germline, CDR1 SQVTM and CDR2 ANQGSEA. This CDR3 spans 13 amino acids. The CDR3 coding sequence is TGCAGCGTTGAGGAGACAGGGGACGAAAAACTGTTTTTT. Amino acids: CSVEETGDEKLFF.

The chain combines TRBV7-2 with TRBJ2-7; weak D call: TRBD1 (5 bases). The germline V gene encodes CDR1 SGHTA and CDR2 FQGNSA. The CDR3 covers 14 residues. The ends were cut back, 1 base at V and 7 bases at J, with 14 bases in the middle. CDR3 sequence: CASSLEVGPREQYF. The CDR3, as DNA: TGTGCCAGCAGCTTAGAGGTGGGGCCTAGGGAGCAGTACTTC. Combining the CDR3 with reference TRBV7-2 and TRBJ2-7 gives the whole variable domain GAGVSQSPSNKVTEKGKDVELRCDPISGHTALYWYRQSLGQGLEFLIYFQGNSAPDKSGLPSDRFSAERTGGSVSTLTIQRTQQEDSAVYLCASSLEVGPREQYFGPGTRLTVT.

The chain is built from TRBV4-3 and TRBJ1-1, with 8 bases fitting TRBD1. CDR3 length: 16 residues. V was clipped by 2 bases and J by 0 bases; unmatched bases: 5. Germline loops: CDR1 LGHNA, CDR2 YSLEER. The CDR3 coding sequence is TGCGCCAGCAGCCAAACCCAACAGGGGGTGAACACTGAAGCTTTCTTT. It codes for CASSQTQQGVNTEAFF.

The rearrangement uses TRBV7-2 and TRBJ1-5; maybe TRBD1 (5 bases). The CDR3 sequence is 16 residues long. Germline-derived CDR1 and CDR2 are SGHTA and FQGNSA. V lost 0 bases to trimming and J lost 4 bases, with 13 bases between them. CDR3 residues: CASSLASTGVNQPQHF. CDR3 DNA: TGTGCCAGCAGCTTAGCTTCCACGGGGGTTAATCAGCCCCAGCATTTT.

The chain is built from TRBV28 and TRBJ1-6; possibly TRBD1 for D (6 bases). V was shortened by 2 bases and J by 7 bases, with 21 bases between the two germline ends. From germline, CDR1 is MDHEN and CDR2 SYDVKM. The CDR3 contains 18 residues. CDR3 protein: CASSLASQGRMGNSPLHF. In nucleotides, the CDR3 is TGTGCCAGCAGTTTAGCAAGTCAGGGGCGCATGGGGAATTCACCCCTCCACTTT.

This chain connects TRBV4-2 to TRBJ1-2; D is perhaps TRBD1 (6 bases). This CDR3 comprises 17 residues. Germline V gene sequence: CDR1 LGHNA, CDR2 YNFKEQ. Trimming removed 1 base from V and 4 bases from J, with 19 bases in between. The DNA for the CDR3 is TGTGCCAGCAGCCAAGTAGGGCCCGGGGGGGGCGCCTATGGCTACACCTTC. This sequence encodes CASSQVGPGGGAYGYTF.

The V and J genes are TRBV5-1 and TRBJ2-3, with 7 positions matching TRBD2. V lost 0 bases, J lost 6 bases, and 1 base stayed unmatched. This CDR3 contains 13 residues. Germline CDR1 is SGHRS and CDR2 is YFSETQ. The CDR3, as DNA: TGCGCCAGCAGCTTGGAACTAGCGGATACGCAGTATTTT. Protein product: CASSLELADTQYF.

J is TRBJ1-6 and V is TRBV7-2, with D maybe TRBD1 (6 bases). The germline V and J ends were trimmed by 10 bases and 6 bases, with 16 bases remaining between them. Germline values: CDR1 SGHTA, CDR2 FQGNSA. The CDR3 loop spans 14 amino acids. CDR3 region: CATPSGTPNSPLHF. The CDR3 coding sequence is TGTGCCACCCCGTCCGGGACACCTAATTCACCCCTCCACTTT.

The gene calls are TRBV6-5 and TRBJ2-5; 11 bases match TRBD2. Germline V gene lookup returns CDR1 MNHEY and CDR2 SVGAGI. V lost 6 bases to trimming and J lost 2 bases; unmatched junction nucleotides: 5. This CDR3 has 15 residues. CDR3 sequence (DNA): TGTGCCAGCAGAAACTTAGCGGGGGGGCAAGAGACCCAGTACTTC. Its translation: CASRNLAGGQETQYF.

This rearrangement joins TRBV30 to TRBJ1-1; maybe TRBD1 (5 bases). The CDR3 extends over 13 amino acids. Trimming pared 2 bases from V and 1 base from J, leaving 8 bases between. Germline-derived CDR1 and CDR2 are GTSNPN and SVGIG (reference sequence). The CDR3 reads CAWSTQANTEAFF. The CDR3 DNA reads TGTGCCTGGAGTACACAGGCGAACACTGAAGCTTTCTTT.

The count of this clone is one. This chain links TRBV7-3 with TRBJ2-7; weak D call: TRBD2 (6 bases). From germline, CDR1 is SGHTA and CDR2 FQGTGA. Trimming left V 4 bases short and J 0 bases short, with 10 bases between. This CDR3 is 14 amino acids long. CDR3: CASSWRDRSYEQYF. The CDR3, as DNA: TGTGCCAGCAGCTGGCGGGACCGCTCCTACGAGCAGTACTTC.

Only a few counts were recorded for this clone. The CDR3, as DNA: TGTGCCAGCACCAAGGGGGGGAATCAGCCCCAGCATTTT. This sequence encodes CASTKGGNQPQHF. The chain combines TRBV12-3 or TRBV12-4 with TRBJ1-5; D may be TRBD1 (6 bases). This CDR3 has 13 residues. V gave up 7 bases and J gave up 4 bases, with 11 bases separating them.

The chain uses TRBV5-1 and TRBJ2-1; 8 nucleotides align to TRBD2. Unmatched junction bases numbered 5, after V lost 2 bases and J lost 4 bases. The CDR3 extends over 15 amino acids. Germline CDR1 and CDR2: SGHRS and YFSETQ. DNA for the CDR3: TGCGCCAGCAGCTTCGGGCCTAGCGGGTACAATGAGCAGTTCTTC. It translates to CASSFGPSGYNEQFF.

This clone has at least ten counts. This chain links TRBV19 with TRBJ1-2, with D uncertain. The CDR3 is made up of 15 amino acids. The germline V gene encodes CDR1 LNHDA and CDR2 SQIVND (reference sequence). Between the trimmed V and J ends, which lost 7 bases and 4 bases, there was a span of 19 bases. The CDR3 reads CASNHREEGIYGYTF. DNA for the CDR3: TGTGCCAGTAACCATCGAGAGGAGGGAATCTATGGCTACACCTTC.

The chain couples TRBV9 to TRBJ1-5; 7 bases fit TRBD1. CDR1 is SGDLS and CDR2 is YYNGEE in the germline V gene. J gave up 5 bases and V 4 bases, and 9 bases lay outside the gene matches. The CDR3 loop spans 15 amino acids. CDR3 DNA: TGTGCCAGCAGCCCCACGGGACAGATCGATCAGCCCCAGCATTTT. As protein: CASSPTGQIDQPQHF.

This chain joins TRBV6-5 and TRBJ2-7, with D maybe TRBD1 (6 bases). V lost 0 bases, J lost 1 base, and 10 bases lay in between. This CDR3 contains 15 residues. CDR1 and CDR2 (germline): MNHEY, SVGAGI. The CDR3 nucleotides read TGTGCCAGCAGTTACTCGGGTGGACAGTCCTACGAGCAGTACTTC. Residues: CASSYSGGQSYEQYF.

This clone was seen at least ten times. This chain joins TRBV7-2 and TRBJ2-1; 7 positions agree with TRBD1. V shed 1 base and J 9 bases; nucleotides not matched to a gene: 6. There are 14 residues in the CDR3. Germline V lookup: CDR1 SGHTA, CDR2 FQGNSA. The CDR3 DNA is TGTGCCAGCAGCTTAGGAGGGGGCTCGGGTGAGCAGTTCTTC. Residues: CASSLGGGSGEQFF.

The V call is TRBV2, the J call TRBJ1-1; 7 bases fit TRBD1. The germline V gene has CDR1 SNHLY and CDR2 FYNNEI. This CDR3 is built from 14 residues. V lost 4 bases, J lost 1 base, and 3 bases stayed unmatched. The CDR3 spells CASSGRGQNTEAFF. DNA for the CDR3: TGTGCCAGCAGTGGGAGGGGGCAGAACACTGAAGCTTTCTTT.

The genes are TRBV2 and TRBJ2-3, with 8 nucleotides matching TRBD1. CDR3 length: 14 residues. With 6 bases clipped from V and 1 base from J, the junction kept 3 bases outside the gene matches. Germline CDR1 is SNHLY and CDR2 is FYNNEI. The CDR3 sequence is CASSQGAGTDTQYF. CDR3 sequence (DNA): TGTGCCAGCAGCCAGGGGGCCGGCACAGATACGCAGTATTTT.

The rearrangement joins TRBV5-6 to TRBJ2-2, with a possible D match to TRBD1 (5 bases). The length of the CDR3 is 15 residues. Deletions cut 2 bases from V and 1 base from J, with 9 bases between. Germline-derived CDR1 and CDR2 are SGHDT and YYEEEE. The CDR3 DNA follows: TGTGCCAGCAGCTTAATTGACAGGAACACCGGGGAGCTGTTTTTT. Its translation: CASSLIDRNTGELFF.

The J gene is TRBJ1-1, the V gene TRBV29-1, with D possibly matching TRBD1 (5 bases). Germline CDR1 reads SQVTM; CDR2 reads ANQGSEA. Trimming shortened V by 2 bases and J by 0 bases, and 13 bases separated the two germline ends. The length of the CDR3 is 15 residues. CDR3 nucleotides: TGCAGCGTTGAACATATCGGGGGTATGAACACTGAAGCTTTCTTT. Residues: CSVEHIGGMNTEAFF.

There are a few counts of this clone. The J gene is TRBJ1-5, the V gene TRBV7-2, with D perhaps matching TRBD1 (6 bases). Trimming took 4 bases from V and 3 from J, leaving 13 bases between them. This CDR3 is built from 15 residues. Germline loops: CDR1 SGHTA, CDR2 FQGNSA. CDR3 sequence: CASSSDSAYNQPQHF. CDR3 sequence (DNA): TGTGCCAGCAGCTCGGACAGCGCTTACAATCAGCCCCAGCATTTT. Together with reference TRBV7-2 and TRBJ1-5, the CDR3 gives the full variable domain: GAGVSQSPSNKVTEKGKDVELRCDPISGHTALYWYRQSLGQGLEFLIYFQGNSAPDKSGLPSDRFSAERTGGSVSTLTIQRTQQEDSAVYLCASSSDSAYNQPQHFGDGTRLSIL.

This chain links TRBV9 with TRBJ2-1; TRBD2 aligns across 11 bases. Germline V lookup: CDR1 SGDLS, CDR2 YYNGEE. The CDR3 sequence is 16 residues long. With V trimmed by 1 base and J by 6 bases, 6 bases remained unmatched. CDR3: CASSVSVTSGVNEQFF. In DNA, the CDR3 is TGTGCCAGCAGCGTAAGTGTGACTAGCGGGGTCAATGAGCAGTTCTTC.

At least ten counts were recorded for this clone. The V gene is TRBV4-2, the J gene TRBJ2-3; TRBD2 agrees at 13 bases. The germline gives CDR1 LGHNA, CDR2 YNFKEQ. The CDR3 consists of 18 residues. Trimming at V came to 3 bases and at J to 6 bases, leaving 12 bases not matched to a gene. This CDR3 reads CASSQPTGLAGVMDTQYF. The CDR3 nucleotides are TGTGCCAGCAGCCAGCCAACCGGACTAGCGGGAGTCATGGATACGCAGTATTTT.